This T cell receptor beta chain was documented in a study of T cells in Graves' hyperthyroidism and ophthalmopathy. Amplified regions were TCR beta CDR3 sequences from RNA transcripts. First-round RT-PCR with HTBI primers amplified the TCR CDR3 region. Each CDR3 protein gets one entry after TCRdb re-called the multiplex PCR reads with MiXCR. This repertoire shows some 500,000 distinct CDR3 sequences, roughly 25% found once; its top ten account for approximately 11%. Study results and caveats: A model built on 13 V-J features separated ophthalmopathy from stable hyperthyroidism.

The table lists this clonotype with many counts. Its target is not known. Germline CDR1 SNHLY, CDR2 FYNNEI. This CDR3 region has 15 residues. The V gene end was trimmed by 8 bases and the J gene end by 2 bases; junction bases not matched to a gene: 8. The chain uses TRBV2 and TRBJ2-3, with 9 bases lining up with TRBD2. The sample consisted of blood. This TCR was recovered from a woman younger than 45 with Graves' ophthalmopathy. CDR3 DNA: TGTGCCAGCCTAAAGCGGGGGGCAACCACAGATACGCAGTATTTT. Translation gives CASLKRGATTDTQYF.